The present TCR beta chain was sequenced within a study of cytomegalovirus exposure and HLA in healthy donors (TCRdb year 2017). For context, the study as a whole: An earlier analysis of some 620 of the donors reported 250 to 300 Gb of sequence data and 117 million unique TCR beta sequences obtained from about 179 million T cells. To predict cytomegalovirus infection status, the study brought together high-throughput TCR immunosequencing, statistical association of individual TCRs with disease status, and machine learning. A separate validation cohort of roughly 130 different subjects was used in addition to the 666-subject first cohort. Several DR-DQ haplotypes were treated as single units for association and clustering because of strong linkage in the cohort. In the later analysis, no new phenotypic data were used to find candidate immune exposures; instead, reliance was placed on TCR beta sequences and their occurrence across donors. Genome-wide SNP genotypes for about 60% of the roughly 670 donors were used in a later genetic analysis, which treated that subset as a discovery cohort. To decide whether each TCR beta V gene segment behaved as functional or pseudogenic, an earlier analysis of some 600 of the donors relied on high-throughput TCR beta sequencing. Approximately 310 gigabases of sequencing data and around 87 million unique TCR sequences were included in an early release covering about 600 HLA-typed donors. The number of donors typed differed by locus, with roughly 629-640 for A, B, C, DRB1 and DQB1, over 500 for DQA1, 600 to 610 for DPA1, and under 490 for DPB1. The aim of the study was to test whether cataloging public T cell receptors could identify signatures of past pathogen exposure. The study used immunosequencing to profile the T cell repertoires of about 670 subjects and linked those repertoires to cytomegalovirus serostatus. On average, around 200,000 unique TCR beta nucleotide sequences were sequenced per donor among a few hundred genotyped donors of the cohort, with around 19% of those sequences being non-productive. Donor age, sex, ethnicity and CMV serostatus were collected together with the repertoire data. Every discovery cohort repertoire had been produced on one sequencing platform. The genetic ancestry cluster associated with self-reported Caucasian donors included roughly four fifths of the 398 genotyped donors. To study patterns of TCR occurrence, a later analysis re-analyzed previously published TCR beta repertoires from several hundred donors and added high-resolution HLA genotyping. HLA typing included class I and class II loci at four-digit resolution.

This clone came up a few times. Its antigen is not yet known. No qualities accompany the bases; no much larger clone lies one base away. There are 11 amino acids in the CDR3, from cysteine to phenylalanine inclusive. The read is trimmed to its CDR3 DNA, 33 bases read in frame from base 1. The germline V gene supplies CDR1 SGHVS and CDR2 FNYEAQ. The trim is 5 bases for V and 5 bases for J, with a gap of 4 bases between the germline ends. Library construction relied on the immunoSEQ multiplex PCR assay. A mixture of 60 forward primers for TCR Vbeta segments and 13 reverse primers for TCR Jbeta segments was used in the multiplex PCR. The CDR3 region of rearranged TCR beta genes was amplified from genomic DNA by a multiplex PCR assay. The amplified TCR beta libraries were sequenced on the Illumina HiSeq System as 87-base-pair reads. The original pipeline was this. A later analysis tallied tens of millions of unique TCR beta chains across the 610 or so repertoires, and around 10 million of those chains were shared by two or more donors. A nearest-neighbor algorithm error-corrected the raw reads and collapsed the reads into unique sequences, merging closely related sequences to remove PCR and sequencing errors. CDR3 sequences were aligned to IMGT reference sequences to assign V, D and J gene segments. For a sequence to be retained, at least a six-nucleotide match to both a V gene segment and a J gene segment was required. A rearrangement counted as productive if the CDR3 had no stop codons and remained in frame with V and J, and every other rearrangement counted as non-productive. Following IMGT convention, CDR3 was defined as the stretch from the second conserved V-encoded cysteine to the conserved J-encoded phenylalanine. The earlier analysis of fewer than 700 of the donors excluded sequences that lacked an unambiguous match to a single V gene segment. In an earlier analysis of approximately 590 of the donors, V segments were called functional above 56.7% productive rearrangements and were called segregating when the between-donor standard deviation exceeded 5%. To diagnose cytomegalovirus status from the catalog of TCR beta chain sequences, a statistical classification framework was built. In a later analysis, TCR nucleotide sequences were compared against IMGT/GENE-DB human TR gene sequences so that V and J genes could be assigned. The TCRdist pipeline was used in a later analysis to assign CDR3 sequences and most-parsimonious VDJ recombination scenarios. In a later analysis, every TCR beta chain was defined by the combination of its CDR3 amino acid sequence and its V-gene family, and reads without a unique V-gene family were dropped. To address suspected cross-contamination and a sequencing artifact, a later analysis removed roughly 580 highly shared, low-generation-probability nucleotide sequences. In a later analysis, a clonal expansion index for each public chain was calculated from normalized within-repertoire ranks of inferred template counts. In a later analysis, generation probabilities were computed with a VDJ recombination model fitted to out-of-frame rearrangements, and the resulting probabilities were checked against IGoR. In a later analysis, TCR-TCR, TCR-HLA and TCR-CMV co-occurrence was scored with hypergeometric tests, and a repertoire-size bias correction was applied to TCR pairs. A later analysis estimated false discovery rates by permuting HLA or CMV assignments 20 times. A later analysis grouped co-occurring TCRs with DBSCAN, adding TCRdist sequence similarity when clustering within HLA-allele-positive subsets. Repertoires with fewer than 30,000 or more than 120,000 public chains were left out of co-occurrence clustering, as were four to six repertoires with anomalous nucleotide sharing. Imported from immuneACCESS, the table was reduced by TCRdb to in-frame sequences with V and J called. These copies leave out some clones; in studies compared against another copy, an unresolved V gene accounts for under half, and the cause of the remainder is not known. Clonal size and the V and J genes are those of that table, whereas D and trimming came from the DNA. This sample lists around 120,000 clones; around 81% were detected once. The ten largest clones add up to less than 2% of the sample.

What the authors observed across the whole study: Correlated functional status among segregating V segments might reflect linkage disequilibrium, but an unknown experimental factor could not be ruled out. The study gave a list of 150 to 200 TCR beta chains associated with cytomegalovirus. In vitro tests confirmed that a few of the cytomegalovirus-associated TCR beta chains recognize cytomegalovirus antigens. The authors suggested that the approach could potentially be extended to other disease states and immunological phenotypes. According to a later genetic analysis, donors in an Asian-associated ancestry cluster had fewer N-insertions in productive TCRs than the approximately 630-donor mean. An earlier analysis of 587 of the donors showed that most TCR beta V segments appeared in productive rearrangements either about 90% or about 30% of the time, which broadly matched IMGT annotations. Cytomegalovirus status was reported to be diagnosed by the classifier with high specificity and sensitivity in both the original and validation cohorts. Presence/absence analyses assumed roughly uniform sequencing depth across donors, an assumption that may not hold. Approximately 18 rarely observed V segments, including chromosome 9 orphons, were excluded from the earlier analysis of almost 600 of the donors because counts were too low. A further reported finding was that TCR beta sequences accurately predicted the HLA-A and HLA-B alleles for most subjects in the first cohort. Most CMV-associated TCR beta chains appeared to be HLA-restricted in a later analysis, and the HLA associations seemed to be driven largely by CMV exposure. A later analysis associated 15,000 or so TCR beta sequences with specific HLA alleles at a false discovery rate of 0.05. A cluster of highly shared sequence variants was judged likely to represent a technical artifact of the sequencing pipeline. Immune exposure information for the cohort was limited to CMV serostatus. Several of the top co-occurrence clusters appeared to be linked to parvovirus B19, influenza, CMV and Epstein-Barr virus, according to a later analysis. In a later analysis, HLA-associated TCR beta chains were found to be more clonally expanded and to have lower generation probabilities than equally common non-associated chains. Because some donors lacked HLA typing at each locus, the association tests relied only on the typed subset. When HLA alleles, especially DR and DQ, strongly co-occurred, attributing TCR associations to individual alleles was difficult. V-gene and J-gene trimming of TCR beta chains was associated with a missense DCLRE1C variant in a later genetic analysis, and the association was replicated in an independent cohort. Because the 87-base-pair reads could not distinguish some IMGT-functional V segments, including TRBV6-2 and TRBV6-3, those segments were excluded. Across donors, most TCR sequences were observed very rarely, whereas some public TCRs were present in many individuals. A later analysis found that TCR association rates varied across HLA loci, with DRB1 alleles showing the most associated TCRs and HLA-C alleles the fewest. Only TCR beta chains were sequenced in this cohort, and the absence of alpha or paired-chain data limited detectable features.

The cohort was made up of under 800 healthy bone marrow donors. At the time of sampling, all cohort members were nominally healthy, though unrecorded immune exposures were likely present. The donor tested CMV seronegative and was one of the 352 seronegative cohort members. Each donor provided a peripheral blood sample, and peripheral blood mononuclear cells were used for TCR beta sequencing. Genomic DNA was extracted from the blood cell samples with the Qiagen DNeasy Blood Extraction Kit. The V gene is TRBV7-6 and the J gene is TRBJ2-1, with no confidently assigned D gene. The clonotype was recovered from a woman between 45 and 65 years old in good health and CMV-seronegative. The material sequenced was PBMCs. The DNA is as follows: TGTGCCAGCAGCCTTGACAATGAGCAGTTCTTC. The resulting protein is CASSLDNEQFF.